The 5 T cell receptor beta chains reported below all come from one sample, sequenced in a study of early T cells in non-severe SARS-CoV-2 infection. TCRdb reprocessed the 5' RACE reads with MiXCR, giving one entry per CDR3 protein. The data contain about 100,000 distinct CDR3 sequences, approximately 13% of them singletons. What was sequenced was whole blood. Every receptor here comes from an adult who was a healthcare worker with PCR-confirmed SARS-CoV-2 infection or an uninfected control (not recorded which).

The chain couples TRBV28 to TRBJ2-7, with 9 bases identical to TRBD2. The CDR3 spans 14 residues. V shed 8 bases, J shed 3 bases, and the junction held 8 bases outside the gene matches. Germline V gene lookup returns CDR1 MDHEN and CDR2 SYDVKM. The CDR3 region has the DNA TGTGCCAGCCGCCCAGCGGGGGGAGGCTACGAGCAGTACTTC. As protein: CASRPAGGGYEQYF.

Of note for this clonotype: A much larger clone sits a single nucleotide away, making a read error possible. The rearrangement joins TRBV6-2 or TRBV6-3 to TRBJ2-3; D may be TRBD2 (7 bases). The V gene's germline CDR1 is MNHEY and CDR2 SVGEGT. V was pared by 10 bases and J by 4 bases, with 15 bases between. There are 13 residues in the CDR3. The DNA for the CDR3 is TGTGCCAACAAAGGAGGGGGGGCAGATACGCAGTATTTT. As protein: CANKGGGADTQYF.

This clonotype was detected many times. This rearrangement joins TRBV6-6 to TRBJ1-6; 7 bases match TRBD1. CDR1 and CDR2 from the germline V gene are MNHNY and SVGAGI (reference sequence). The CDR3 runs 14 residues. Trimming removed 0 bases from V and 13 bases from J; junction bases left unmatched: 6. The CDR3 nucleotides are TGTGCCAGCAGTTACTCGAACGACAGGGTCCCCCTCCACTTT. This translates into CASSYSNDRVPLHF.

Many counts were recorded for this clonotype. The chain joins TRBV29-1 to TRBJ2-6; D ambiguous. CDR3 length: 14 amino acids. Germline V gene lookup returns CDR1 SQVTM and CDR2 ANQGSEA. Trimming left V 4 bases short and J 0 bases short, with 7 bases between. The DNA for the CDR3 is TGCAGCGTTGCAGAGCGCTCTGGGGCCAACGTCCTGACTTTC. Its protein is CSVAERSGANVLTF.

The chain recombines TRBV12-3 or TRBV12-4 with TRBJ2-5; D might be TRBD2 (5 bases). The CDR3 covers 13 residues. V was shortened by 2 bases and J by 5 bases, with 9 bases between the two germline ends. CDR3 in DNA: TGTGCCAGCAGTTTATTTAGGGAGGAGACCCAGTACTTC. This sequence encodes CASSLFREETQYF.